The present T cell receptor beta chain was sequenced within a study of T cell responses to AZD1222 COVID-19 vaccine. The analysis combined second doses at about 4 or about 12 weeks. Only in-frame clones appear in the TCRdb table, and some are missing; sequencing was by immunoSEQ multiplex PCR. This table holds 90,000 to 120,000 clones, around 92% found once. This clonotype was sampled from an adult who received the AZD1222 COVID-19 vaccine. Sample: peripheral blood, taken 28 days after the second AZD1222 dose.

In DNA, the CDR3 is TGTGCCAGCAGCCCGACAGGGGCTTATCAGCCCCAGCATTTT. Translated, it gives CASSPTGAYQPQHF. The chain uses TRBV5-5 and TRBJ1-5, with 8 bases matching TRBD1. Germline loops: CDR1 SGHKS, CDR2 YYEKEE (reference sequence). The CDR3 spans 14 residues. The ends lost 4 bases at V and 5 bases at J; junction bases unmatched: 5.